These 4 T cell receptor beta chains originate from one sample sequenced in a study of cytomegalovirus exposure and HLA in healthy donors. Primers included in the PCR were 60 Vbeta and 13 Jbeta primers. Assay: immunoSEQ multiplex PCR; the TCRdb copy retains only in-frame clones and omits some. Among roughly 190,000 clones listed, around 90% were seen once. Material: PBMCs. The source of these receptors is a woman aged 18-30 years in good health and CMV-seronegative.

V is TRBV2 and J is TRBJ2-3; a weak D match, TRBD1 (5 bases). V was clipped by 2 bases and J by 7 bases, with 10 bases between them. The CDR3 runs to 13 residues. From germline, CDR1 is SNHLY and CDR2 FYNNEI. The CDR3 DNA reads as TGTGCCAGCAGTGAAAAGGGGATAAATACGCAGTATTTT. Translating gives CASSEKGINTQYF.

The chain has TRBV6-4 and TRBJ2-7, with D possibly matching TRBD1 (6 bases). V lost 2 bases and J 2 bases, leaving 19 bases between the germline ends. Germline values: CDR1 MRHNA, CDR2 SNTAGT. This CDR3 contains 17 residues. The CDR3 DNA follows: TGTGCCAGCAGTGACCGTCAGGGGCGCCTCAGCGCCTACGAGCAGTACTTC. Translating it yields CASSDRQGRLSAYEQYF.

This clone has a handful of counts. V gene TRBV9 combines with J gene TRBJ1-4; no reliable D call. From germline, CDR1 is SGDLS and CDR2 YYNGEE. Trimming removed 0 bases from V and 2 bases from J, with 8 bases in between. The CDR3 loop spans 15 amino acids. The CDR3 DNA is TGTGCCAGCAGCGTAGGTACAGTGACTAATGAAAAACTGTTTTTT. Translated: CASSVGTVTNEKLFF. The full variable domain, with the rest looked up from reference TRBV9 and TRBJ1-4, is DSGVTQTPKHLITATGQRVTLRCSPRSGDLSVYWYQQSLDQGLQFLIQYYNGEERAKGNILERFSAQQFPDLHSELNLSSLELGDSALYFCASSVGTVTNEKLFFGSGTQLSVL.

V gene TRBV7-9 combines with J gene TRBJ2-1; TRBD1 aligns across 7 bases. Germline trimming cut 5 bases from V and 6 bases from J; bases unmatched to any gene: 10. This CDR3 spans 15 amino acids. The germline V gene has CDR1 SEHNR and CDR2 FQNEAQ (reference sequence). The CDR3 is CASSRPGTEVNEQFF. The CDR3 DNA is TGTGCCAGCAGCCGCCCCGGGACAGAGGTCAATGAGCAGTTCTTC.